Below, 17 T cell receptor beta chains from the same sample are listed, as sequenced in a study of blood T cell repertoires in COVID-19. TCRdb's copy holds only in-frame clones and misses some; the assay was immunoSEQ multiplex PCR. The sample includes roughly 170,000 clones, more than 70% of them seen just once. The sample was PBMCs or T cells enriched from blood (not recorded which). The receptors come from a woman aged 45-60 years in a cohort exposed to, infected with or recovered from COVID-19 (not recorded which).

The V gene is TRBV11-2, the J gene TRBJ2-3; TRBD2 might be the D (6 bases). Germline V CDR1 and CDR2: SGHAT, FQNNGV. Trimming shortened V by 2 bases and J by 3 bases, and 15 bases separated the two germline ends. This CDR3 has 16 amino acids. The CDR3 loop is CASSLLVWEETDTQYF. The CDR3 bases are TGTGCCAGCAGCTTACTGGTATGGGAGGAAACAGATACGCAGTATTTT.

CDR3 amino acids: CASSFDSKETQYF. Here the CDR3 DNA reads TGCGCCAGCAGTTTTGACAGTAAAGAGACCCAGTACTTC. V gene TRBV5-1 combines with J gene TRBJ2-5, with a tentative D call TRBD1 (5 bases). CDR3 length: 13 residues. Germline lookup yields CDR1 SGHRS and CDR2 YFSETQ. Trimming shortened V by 5 bases and J by 3 bases, and 11 bases separated the two germline ends.

The chain employs TRBV19 and TRBJ2-2, with no clear D. The CDR3 is made up of 11 amino acids. Germline loops: CDR1 LNHDA, CDR2 SQIVND (reference sequence). The germline V and J ends were trimmed by 4 bases and 11 bases, with 8 bases remaining between them. In DNA, the CDR3 is TGTGCCAGTAGTACTGAGACAGAGCTGTTTTTT. Its translation: CASSTETELFF.

The V and J genes are TRBV5-6 and TRBJ2-7; 10 nucleotides align to TRBD1. Germline CDR1 reads SGHDT; CDR2 reads YYEEEE. CDR3 length: 16 amino acids. The V and J ends lost 0 bases and 2 bases, in that order; junction bases with no gene match: 5. The CDR3 DNA reads TGTGCCAGCAGCTTGGGGACAGGGGGATTAGCCTACGAGCAGTACTTC. It is translated as CASSLGTGGLAYEQYF. The full variable domain, in which reference TRBV5-6 and TRBJ2-7 provide the parts outside the CDR3, is DAGVTQSPTHLIKTRGQQVTLRCSPKSGHDTVSWYQQALGQGPQFIFQYYEEEERQRGNFPDRFSGHQFPNYSSELNVNALLLGDSALYLCASSLGTGGLAYEQYFGPGTRLTVT.

This chain links TRBV6-5 with TRBJ2-1, with 7 bases that match TRBD2. In germline, CDR1 is MNHEY, CDR2 SVGAGI. The trim removed 6 bases at V and 11 bases at J, leaving 13 bases unmatched. This CDR3 region has 14 residues. CDR3: CASRPRDYEHQQFF. Here the CDR3 DNA reads TGTGCCAGCAGACCCCGGGACTACGAACACCAGCAGTTCTTC.

This clone occurred a few times. The chain joins TRBV10-3 to TRBJ2-2, with TRBD2 matching over 10 bases. Germline-derived CDR1 and CDR2 are ENHRY and SYGVKD. The CDR3 has 18 amino acids. J gave up 0 bases and V 10 bases, and 14 bases lay outside the gene matches. CDR3 bases: TGTGCCACCACGAGGGGTAGCGGGGGGCAGGCGAACACCGGGGAGCTGTTTTTT. This codes for CATTRGSGGQANTGELFF.

This clone was seen ten or more times. The gene calls are TRBV14 and TRBJ2-3, with 8 bases that match TRBD2. This CDR3 comprises 18 residues. Looked up from germline, CDR1 is SGHDN and CDR2 is FVKESK. J lost 3 bases, V lost 4 bases, and 15 bases had no gene match. DNA of the CDR3: TGTGCCAGCAGCCGATCCAGCGGGAGTCAAGGATGGACAGATACGCAGTATTTT. Protein product: CASSRSSGSQGWTDTQYF.

The CDR3 region is CSATKAGEQYF. CDR3 in DNA: TGCAGTGCTACCAAAGCAGGCGAGCAGTACTTC. This chain links TRBV20-1 with TRBJ2-7; the D is unclear. Trimming stripped 4 bases from V and 6 bases from J, with 10 bases between. The germline V gene has CDR1 DFQATT and CDR2 SNEGSKA (reference sequence). The CDR3 contains 11 residues.

The rearrangement uses TRBV28 and TRBJ1-5, with 7 bases fitting TRBD1. The V gene's germline CDR1 is MDHEN and CDR2 SYDVKM. V was clipped by 5 bases and J by 7 bases; unmatched bases: 8. CDR3 size: 14 residues. The CDR3 loop reads CASSRGLFRQPQHF. CDR3 in DNA: TGTGCCAGCAGTAGGGGGCTGTTTAGACAGCCCCAGCATTTT.

This chain joins TRBV10-3 and TRBJ1-6; maybe TRBD1 (5 bases). CDR3 length: 14 residues. V was trimmed by 7 bases and J by 5 bases, leaving 12 bases between them. CDR1 and CDR2 (germline): ENHRY, SYGVKD. CDR3 protein: CAIKVGPDNSPLHF. In DNA form, the CDR3 reads TGTGCCATCAAGGTGGGGCCGGATAATTCACCCCTCCACTTT.

The chain carries TRBV7-2 and TRBJ1-4; no firm D call. The length of the CDR3 is 14 residues. CDR1 is SGHTA, CDR2 FQGNSA, per germline. Trimming left V 5 bases short and J 8 bases short, with 15 bases between. Here the CDR3 reads CASSPQAVREKLFF. DNA of the CDR3: TGTGCCAGCAGCCCCCAGGCAGTGAGAGAAAAACTGTTTTTT.

The chain couples TRBV6-1 to TRBJ2-1; D is uncertain. Deletions cut 2 bases from V and 3 bases from J, with 8 bases between. The CDR3 runs 14 residues. CDR1 is MNHNS, CDR2 SASEGT, per germline. CDR3 in DNA: TGTGCCAGCAGTGAATCGGTTAGCTACAATGAGCAGTTCTTC. Encoded protein: CASSESVSYNEQFF.

This chain links TRBV7-6 with TRBJ1-5; D might be TRBD1 (6 bases). Trimming took 5 bases from V and 7 from J, leaving 12 bases between them. Germline CDR1 is SGHVS and CDR2 is FNYEAQ. The CDR3 is 13 amino acids. The CDR3 coding sequence is TGTGCCAGCAGCCTCAGTGGACAGCAGCCCCAGCATTTT. Amino acid sequence: CASSLSGQQPQHF.

The table lists this clone with many counts. The chain recombines TRBV3-1 (or the pseudogene TRBV3-2) with TRBJ2-7; weak D call: TRBD2 (7 bases). Germline CDR1 reads LGHDT; CDR2 reads YNNKEL (reference sequence). The CDR3 runs to 15 residues. Trimming cost V 1 base and J 2 bases, with 12 bases left between them. CDR3 nucleotide sequence: TGTGCCAGCAGCCAAGGGGCGGGGGCACCCTACGAGCAGTACTTC. Its protein is CASSQGAGAPYEQYF.

The rearrangement links TRBV5-4 to TRBJ1-1; the D gene is possibly TRBD1 (6 bases). This CDR3 contains 14 residues. The ends were cut back, 4 bases at V and 0 bases at J, with 10 bases in the middle. Germline V lookup: CDR1 SGHNT, CDR2 YYREEE (reference sequence). The CDR3 spells CASSRTVMNTEAFF. The CDR3 DNA is TGTGCCAGCAGCCGGACAGTAATGAACACTGAAGCTTTCTTT. Variable domain in full (rest from reference TRBV5-4 and TRBJ1-1): ETGVTQSPTHLIKTRGQQVTLRCSSQSGHNTVSWYQQALGQGPQFIFQYYREEENGRGNFPPRFSGLQFPNYSSELNVNALELDDSALYLCASSRTVMNTEAFFGQGTRLTVV.

The rearrangement uses TRBV9 and TRBJ1-3; D perhaps matches TRBD1 (5 bases). The CDR3 runs 13 residues. CDR1 SGDLS and CDR2 YYNGEE come from the germline V gene. Between the trimmed V and J ends, which lost 4 bases and 7 bases, there was a span of 12 bases. This chain's CDR3 is CASSSRTMNTIYF. Written as DNA, the CDR3 is TGTGCCAGCAGCTCCCGGACAATGAACACCATATATTTT.

The chain carries TRBV15 and TRBJ2-3; D gene unclear. Trimming pared 1 base from V and 4 bases from J, leaving 9 bases between. Germline-derived CDR1 and CDR2 are LNHNV and YYDKDF (reference sequence). The CDR3 covers 14 residues. DNA of the CDR3: TGTGCCACCAGCAGAGCGGCCCGGGCAGATACGCAGTATTTT. This sequence encodes CATSRAARADTQYF.